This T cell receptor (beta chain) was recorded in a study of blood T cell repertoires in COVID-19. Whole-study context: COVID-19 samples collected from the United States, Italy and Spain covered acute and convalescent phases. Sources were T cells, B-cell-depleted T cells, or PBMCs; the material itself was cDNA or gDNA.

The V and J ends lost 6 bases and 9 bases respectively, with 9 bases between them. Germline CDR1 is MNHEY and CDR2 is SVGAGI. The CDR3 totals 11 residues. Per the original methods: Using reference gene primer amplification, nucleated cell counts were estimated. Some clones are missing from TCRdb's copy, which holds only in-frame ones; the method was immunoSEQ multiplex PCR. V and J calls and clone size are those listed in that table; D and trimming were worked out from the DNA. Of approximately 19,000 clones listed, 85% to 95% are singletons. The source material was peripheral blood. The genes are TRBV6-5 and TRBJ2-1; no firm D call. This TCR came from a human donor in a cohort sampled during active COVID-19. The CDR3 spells CASRPSGEQFF. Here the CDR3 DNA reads TGTGCCAGCAGACCCAGTGGTGAGCAGTTCTTC.